This T cell receptor beta chain was obtained from a study of shared clonotypes between healthy human individuals. Notes on the study in general: Donor scarcity curtailed the genetic and exposure-history diversity represented herein.

Every subset's genomic DNA went evenly onto several immunoSEQ plates. Only in-frame clones appear in the TCRdb table, and some are missing; sequencing was by immunoSEQ multiplex PCR. The sample includes 850,000 to 1,200,000 clones, around 76% of them seen just once. The junction had 10 bases not matched to a gene; V was cut back by 1 base and J by 6 bases. The germline V gene has CDR1 MDHEN and CDR2 SYDVKM. The CDR3 is 16 amino acids. This clone came up a few times. The antigen is undetermined. V usage is TRBV28 and J usage is TRBJ2-7; the match to TRBD1 covers 9 bases. Sequenced: memory CD4+ T cells sorted from blood. Subset denoted: CD45RA-negative fraction. This sequence originates from a man aged 18 to 29 in good health. CDR3 sequence reads: CASSLSYGTGKGEQYF. CDR3 DNA: TGTGCCAGCAGTTTATCCTATGGGACAGGGAAAGGCGAGCAGTACTTC. Drawing the rest from reference TRBV28 and TRBJ2-7, the complete variable domain is DVKVTQSSRYLVKRTGEKVFLECVQDMDHENMFWYRQDPGLGLRLIYFSYDVKMKEKGDIPEGYSVSREKKERFSLILESASTNQTSMYLCASSLSYGTGKGEQYFGPGTRLTVT.